The next 16 T cell receptor beta chains were all read from a single sample in a study of T cell responses to AZD1222 COVID-19 vaccine. The data were produced by immunoSEQ multiplex PCR, yet TCRdb's version contains in-frame clones alone and is incomplete. The sample has under 150,000 clones, roughly 90% seen once. Sequenced here: peripheral blood, sampled on day 0 of AZD1222 vaccination. These receptor sequences come from an adult in good health.

The V gene is TRBV3-1 (or the pseudogene TRBV3-2), the J gene TRBJ1-2; TRBD1 matches 8 bases. The V and J ends lost 4 bases and 4 bases, in that order; junction bases with no gene match: 11. The germline V gene has CDR1 LGHDT and CDR2 YNNKEL (reference sequence). This CDR3 spans 16 amino acids. CDR3 nucleotide sequence: TGTGCCAGCAGCCCGTATGGACAGGGCATAGGCTATGGCTACACCTTC. Translation gives CASSPYGQGIGYGYTF.

The chain employs TRBV5-1 and TRBJ1-6; D remains ambiguous. CDR3 size: 16 residues. The germline gives CDR1 SGHRS, CDR2 YFSETQ. V was cut by 0 bases and J by 3 bases, with 10 bases left in between. CDR3 amino acids: CASSLEGNLYNSPLHF. DNA for the CDR3: TGCGCCAGCAGCTTGGAGGGAAACCTCTATAATTCACCCCTCCACTTT. Supplemented by reference TRBV5-1 and TRBJ1-6, the full variable domain reads KAGVTQTPRYLIKTRGQQVTLSCSPISGHRSVSWYQQTPGQGLQFLFEYFSETQRNKGNFPGRFSGRQFSNSRSEMNVSTLELGDSALYLCASSLEGNLYNSPLHFGNGTRLTVT.

The chain couples TRBV28 to TRBJ1-2; no reliable D call. Germline CDR1 reads MDHEN; CDR2 reads SYDVKM. This CDR3 contains 13 residues. The V gene lost 3 bases and the J gene lost 6 bases, with 11 bases spanning the gap. Written as DNA, the CDR3 is TGTGCCAGCAGTTTCAGGTTAGCCGATGGCTACACCTTC. It encodes CASSFRLADGYTF.

The rearrangement uses TRBV5-1 and TRBJ1-1; D might be TRBD1 (5 bases). The CDR3 has 15 amino acids. CDR1 is SGHRS and CDR2 is YFSETQ in the germline V gene. V lost 0 bases to trimming and J lost 3 bases, with 12 bases between them. The CDR3 nucleotides read TGCGCCAGCAGCTTGGTAGCTGGGGCCGACACTGAAGCTTTCTTT. Its translation is CASSLVAGADTEAFF.

CDR3 sequence: CASSPGTDLNNSPLHF. The CDR3 nucleotides read TGCGCCAGCAGCCCTGGGACAGATCTTAATAATTCACCCCTCCACTTT. The genes are TRBV5-1 and TRBJ1-6, with 7 bases lining up with TRBD1. CDR1 SGHRS and CDR2 YFSETQ come from the germline V gene. V shed 4 bases, J shed 5 bases, and the junction held 9 bases outside the gene matches. There are 16 residues in the CDR3.

This CDR3 is CASNWPGQSNQPQHF. CDR3 sequence (DNA): TGTGCCAGCAACTGGCCGGGACAGAGCAATCAGCCCCAGCATTTT. This chain uses TRBV21-1 with TRBJ1-5; TRBD1, the table's D call, lacks a check against the DNA. TRBV21-1 corresponds to a pseudogene. The CDR3 is 15 amino acids.

The V call is TRBV25-1, the J call TRBJ1-4; the D is unclear. The germline gives CDR1 MGHDK, CDR2 SYGVNS. The CDR3 is 13 amino acids. V lost 5 bases and J 6 bases, leaving 10 bases between the germline ends. CDR3 in amino acids: CASSQGQDEKLFF. CDR3 DNA sequence: TGTGCCAGCAGTCAAGGGCAGGATGAAAAACTGTTTTTT. Supplemented by reference TRBV25-1 and TRBJ1-4, the full variable domain reads EADIYQTPRYLVIGTGKKITLECSQTMGHDKMYWYQQDPGMELHLIHYSYGVNSTEKGDLSSESTVSRIRTEHFPLTLESARPSHTSQYLCASSQGQDEKLFFGSGTQLSVL.

The chain links TRBV19 to TRBJ1-6, with TRBD1 as a possible D gene (5 bases). Germline V gives CDR1 LNHDA, CDR2 SQIVND (reference sequence). V gave up 7 bases and J gave up 5 bases, with 12 bases separating them. The CDR3 loop spans 14 amino acids. CDR3 sequence: CASTERQHNSPLHF. The CDR3 DNA reads TGTGCCAGTACCGAGAGACAGCATAATTCACCCCTCCACTTT.

The V call is TRBV20-1, the J call TRBJ2-3; a possible D gene is TRBD1 (6 bases). The length of the CDR3 is 17 residues. The V gene lost 3 bases and the J gene lost 4 bases, with 23 bases spanning the gap. Germline CDR1 and CDR2: DFQATT and SNEGSKA (reference sequence). The CDR3 nucleotides read TGCAGTGCTAGTAGTAAGCCCGGGACACCTAGGGCAGATACGCAGTATTTT. Protein sequence: CSASSKPGTPRADTQYF.

The chain links TRBV29-1 to TRBJ1-2; TRBD1 aligns across 7 bases. The CDR3 is 13 residues long. In germline, CDR1 is SQVTM, CDR2 ANQGSEA. J was trimmed by 4 bases and V by 8 bases; bases with no gene match: 10. The CDR3 is CSYETGEGYGYTF. The CDR3 nucleotides are TGCAGCTATGAAACAGGGGAGGGCTATGGCTACACCTTC.

This clone was observed once. The chain has TRBV2 and TRBJ1-6; 7 bases line up with TRBD1. The CDR3 runs 14 residues. Germline trimming cut 5 bases from V and 7 bases from J; bases unmatched to any gene: 5. From germline, CDR1 is SNHLY and CDR2 FYNNEI. CDR3 sequence reads: CASSQTGFNSPLHF. CDR3 sequence (DNA): TGTGCCAGCAGTCAGACAGGGTTCAATTCACCCCTCCACTTT.

The chain has TRBV28 and TRBJ2-5; 7 positions agree with TRBD2. Germline V gene lookup returns CDR1 MDHEN and CDR2 SYDVKM. The CDR3 is 15 amino acids. V lost 6 bases, J lost 1 base, and 8 bases stayed unmatched. In DNA, the CDR3 is TGTGCCAGCAGATCCCTCGGGGGGTTCCAAGAGACCCAGTACTTC. This sequence encodes CASRSLGGFQETQYF.

The V call is TRBV27, the J call TRBJ2-3, with D unclear. CDR3 length equals 14 residues. V lost 5 bases, J lost 4 bases, and 13 bases lay in between. Germline V gene lookup returns CDR1 MNHEY and CDR2 SMNVEV (reference sequence). The CDR3 DNA follows: TGTGCCAGCAGTCCGTTAGAATCGGCAGATACGCAGTATTTT. This encodes CASSPLESADTQYF.

This clone came up once. CDR3 sequence (DNA): TGCAGTGCTATGCCTTTGGAGGCCCAGTACTTC. Protein sequence: CSAMPLEAQYF. The gene calls are TRBV20-1 and TRBJ2-5; the D gene is possibly TRBD2 (5 bases). The V and J ends lost 4 bases and 9 bases respectively, with 12 bases between them. CDR1 and CDR2 (germline): DFQATT, SNEGSKA (reference sequence). CDR3 length: 11 amino acids.

This clone appeared a single time. For the CDR3, the DNA is TGTGCCAGCAGTTATTTTCGCCATAATTCACCCCTCCACTTT. Encoded protein: CASSYFRHNSPLHF. This chain uses TRBV6-5 with TRBJ1-6; the D is unclear. Germline V gene lookup returns CDR1 MNHEY and CDR2 SVGAGI. V lost 3 bases, J lost 5 bases, and 8 bases lay in between. This CDR3 is built from 14 residues.

This sequence joins TRBV7-2 and TRBJ2-2, with 9 bases lining up with TRBD1. The V gene's germline CDR1 is SGHTA and CDR2 FQGNSA. The CDR3 is 17 amino acids. Losses at the gene ends were 0 bases for V and 4 bases for J; bases not matched to a gene: 6. The CDR3 nucleotides are TGTGCCAGCAGCTTAGCGTCGGGACAGGGTGCCACCGGGGAGCTGTTTTTT. It is translated as CASSLASGQGATGELFF.